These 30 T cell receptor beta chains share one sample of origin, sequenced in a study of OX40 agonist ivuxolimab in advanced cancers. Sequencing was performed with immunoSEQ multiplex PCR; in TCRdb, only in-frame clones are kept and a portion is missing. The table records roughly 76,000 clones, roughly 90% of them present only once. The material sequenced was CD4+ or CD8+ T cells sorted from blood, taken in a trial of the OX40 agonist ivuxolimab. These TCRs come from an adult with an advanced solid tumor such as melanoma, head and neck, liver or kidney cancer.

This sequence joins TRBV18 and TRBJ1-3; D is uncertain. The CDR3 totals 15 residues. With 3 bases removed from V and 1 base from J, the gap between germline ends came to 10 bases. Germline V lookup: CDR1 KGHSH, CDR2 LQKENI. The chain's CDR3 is CASSPGEGSGNTIYF. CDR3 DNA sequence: TGTGCCAGCTCACCCGGCGAAGGATCTGGAAACACCATATATTTT.

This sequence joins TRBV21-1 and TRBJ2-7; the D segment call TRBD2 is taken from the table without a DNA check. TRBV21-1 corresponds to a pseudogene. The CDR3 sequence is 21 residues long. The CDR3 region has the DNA TGTGCCAGCAGCACTAACGGGGGGGAGGGACTAGCGTATTTGGTGGAGTACGAGCAGTACTTC. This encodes CASSTNGGEGLAYLVEYEQYF.

This CDR3 is CASVPGQIYLDTQYF. CDR3 sequence (DNA): TGTGCCAGCGTACCGGGACAAATCTATCTGGATACGCAGTATTTT. The chain has TRBV6-1 and TRBJ2-3, with a weak D call TRBD1 (6 bases). V was pared by 8 bases and J by 6 bases, with 21 bases between. Germline CDR1 MNHNS, CDR2 SASEGT. The CDR3 has 15 amino acids.

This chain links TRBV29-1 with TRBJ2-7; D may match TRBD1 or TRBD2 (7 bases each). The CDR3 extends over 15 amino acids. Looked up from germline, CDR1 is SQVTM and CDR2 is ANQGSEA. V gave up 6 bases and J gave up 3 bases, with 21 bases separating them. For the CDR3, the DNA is TGCAGCGTAGTCCGTCCAGGGGGGGTCAACTACGAGCAGTACTTC. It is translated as CSVVRPGGVNYEQYF.

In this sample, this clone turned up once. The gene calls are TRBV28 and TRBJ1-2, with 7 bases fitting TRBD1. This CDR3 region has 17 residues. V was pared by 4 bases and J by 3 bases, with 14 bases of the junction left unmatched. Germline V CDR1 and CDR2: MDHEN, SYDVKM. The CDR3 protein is CASSSPAGGLGDYGYTF. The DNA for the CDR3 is TGTGCCAGCAGTTCCCCGGCAGGGGGTCTGGGTGACTATGGCTACACCTTC.

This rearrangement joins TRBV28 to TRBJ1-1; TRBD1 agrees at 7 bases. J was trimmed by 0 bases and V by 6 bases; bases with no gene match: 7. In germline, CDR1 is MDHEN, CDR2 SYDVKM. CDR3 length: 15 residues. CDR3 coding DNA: TGTGCCAGCAGGCTACTGACAGGGCTGAACACTGAAGCTTTCTTT. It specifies CASRLLTGLNTEAFF.

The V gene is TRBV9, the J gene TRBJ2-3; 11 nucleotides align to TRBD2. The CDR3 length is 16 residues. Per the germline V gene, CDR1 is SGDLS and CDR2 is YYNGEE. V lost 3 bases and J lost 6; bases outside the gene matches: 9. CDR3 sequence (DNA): TGTGCCAGCAGCGCTATACTAGCGGGAGCCGCGGATACGCAGTATTTT. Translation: CASSAILAGAADTQYF.

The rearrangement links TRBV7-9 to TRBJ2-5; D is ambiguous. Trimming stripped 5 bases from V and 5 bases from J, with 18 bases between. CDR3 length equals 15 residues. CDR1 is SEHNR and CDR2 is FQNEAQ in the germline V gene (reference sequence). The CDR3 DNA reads TGTGCCAGCAGCCGAAATCTGAAGGGTTGGGAGACCCAGTACTTC. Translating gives CASSRNLKGWETQYF. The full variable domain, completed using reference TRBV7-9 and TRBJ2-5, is DTGVSQNPRHKITKRGQNVTFRCDPISEHNRLYWYRQTLGQGPEFLTYFQNEAQLEKSRLLSDRFSAERPKGSFSTLEIQRTEQGDSAMYLCASSRNLKGWETQYFGPGTRLLVL.

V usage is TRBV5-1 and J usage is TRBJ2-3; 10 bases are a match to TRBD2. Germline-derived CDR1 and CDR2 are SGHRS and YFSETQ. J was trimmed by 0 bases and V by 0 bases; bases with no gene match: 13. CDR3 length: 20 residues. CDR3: CASSLGLGLAGVSSTDTQYF. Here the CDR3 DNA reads TGCGCCAGCAGCTTGGGTCTTGGGCTAGCGGGAGTGTCTAGCACAGATACGCAGTATTTT. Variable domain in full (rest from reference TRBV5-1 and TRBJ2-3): KAGVTQTPRYLIKTRGQQVTLSCSPISGHRSVSWYQQTPGQGLQFLFEYFSETQRNKGNFPGRFSGRQFSNSRSEMNVSTLELGDSALYLCASSLGLGLAGVSSTDTQYFGPGTRLTVL.

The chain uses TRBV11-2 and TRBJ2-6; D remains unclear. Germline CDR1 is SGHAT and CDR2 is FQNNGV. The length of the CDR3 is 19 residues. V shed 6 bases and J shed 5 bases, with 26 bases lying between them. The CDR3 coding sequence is TGTGCCAGCAGTACAATCCTGACGACTGGGCGGTTCCGGGCCAACGTCCTGACTTTC. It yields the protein CASSTILTTGRFRANVLTF.

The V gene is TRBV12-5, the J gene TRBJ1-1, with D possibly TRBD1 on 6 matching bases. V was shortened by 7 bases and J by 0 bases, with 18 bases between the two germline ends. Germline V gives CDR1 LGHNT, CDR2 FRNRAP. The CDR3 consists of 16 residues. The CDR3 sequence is CASAVPGGRLNTEAFF. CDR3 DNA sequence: TGTGCTAGTGCCGTCCCCGGGGGGCGGCTGAACACTGAAGCTTTCTTT.

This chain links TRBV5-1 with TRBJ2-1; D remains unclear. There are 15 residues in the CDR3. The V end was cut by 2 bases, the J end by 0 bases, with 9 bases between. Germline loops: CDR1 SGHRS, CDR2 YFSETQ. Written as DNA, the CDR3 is TGCGCCAGCAGCTTACCAAGGTCCTCCTACAATGAGCAGTTCTTC. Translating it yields CASSLPRSSYNEQFF.

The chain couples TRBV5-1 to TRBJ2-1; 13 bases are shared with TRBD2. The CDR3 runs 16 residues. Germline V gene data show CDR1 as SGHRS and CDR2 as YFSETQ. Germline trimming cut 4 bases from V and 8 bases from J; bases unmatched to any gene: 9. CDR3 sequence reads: CASSLSGTSGNDEQFF. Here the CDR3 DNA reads TGCGCCAGCAGCCTTTCCGGGACTAGCGGGAATGATGAGCAGTTCTTC. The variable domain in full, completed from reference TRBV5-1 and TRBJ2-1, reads KAGVTQTPRYLIKTRGQQVTLSCSPISGHRSVSWYQQTPGQGLQFLFEYFSETQRNKGNFPGRFSGRQFSNSRSEMNVSTLELGDSALYLCASSLSGTSGNDEQFFGPGTRLTVL.

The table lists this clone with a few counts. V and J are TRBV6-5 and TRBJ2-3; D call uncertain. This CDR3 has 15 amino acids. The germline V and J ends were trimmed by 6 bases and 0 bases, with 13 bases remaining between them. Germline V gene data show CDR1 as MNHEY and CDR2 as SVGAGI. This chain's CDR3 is CASSQGRSSTDTQYF. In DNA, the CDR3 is TGTGCCAGCAGCCAAGGCCGGTCTAGCACAGATACGCAGTATTTT.

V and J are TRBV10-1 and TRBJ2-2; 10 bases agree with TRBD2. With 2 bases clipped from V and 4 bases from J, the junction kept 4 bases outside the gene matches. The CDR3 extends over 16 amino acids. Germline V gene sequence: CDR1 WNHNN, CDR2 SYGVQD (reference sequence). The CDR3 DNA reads TGCGCCAGCAGTGAGACGAGCGGGAGGGCCACCGGGGAGCTGTTTTTT. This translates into CASSETSGRATGELFF.

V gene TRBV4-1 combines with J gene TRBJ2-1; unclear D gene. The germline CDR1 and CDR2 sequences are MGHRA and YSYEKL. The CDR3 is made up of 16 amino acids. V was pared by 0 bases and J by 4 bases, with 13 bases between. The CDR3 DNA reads TGCGCCAGCAGCCAAGATGAGGTAGCTCCTTACAATGAGCAGTTCTTC. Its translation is CASSQDEVAPYNEQFF.

CDR3 sequence: CASSFPTETSEQYF. The CDR3 DNA sequence: TGTGCCAGCAGTTTCCCTACGGAGACATCCGAGCAGTACTTC. J is TRBJ2-7 and V is TRBV28, with D uncertain. The length of the CDR3 is 14 residues. CDR1 and CDR2 (germline): MDHEN, SYDVKM. Trimming took off 3 bases at V and 6 bases at J, with 15 bases between the two ends.

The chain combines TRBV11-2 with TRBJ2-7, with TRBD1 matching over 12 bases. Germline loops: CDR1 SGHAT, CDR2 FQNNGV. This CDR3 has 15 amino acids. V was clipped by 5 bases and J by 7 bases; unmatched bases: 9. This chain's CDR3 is CASSPSGTGGLEQYF. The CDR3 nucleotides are TGTGCCAGCAGCCCCAGCGGGACAGGGGGCTTGGAGCAGTACTTC.

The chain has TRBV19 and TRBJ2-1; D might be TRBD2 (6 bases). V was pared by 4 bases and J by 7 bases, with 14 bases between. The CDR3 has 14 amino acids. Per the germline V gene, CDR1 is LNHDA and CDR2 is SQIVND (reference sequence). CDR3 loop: CASSSVWDSNEQFF. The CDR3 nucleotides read TGTGCCAGTAGTAGTGTATGGGACTCAAATGAGCAGTTCTTC.

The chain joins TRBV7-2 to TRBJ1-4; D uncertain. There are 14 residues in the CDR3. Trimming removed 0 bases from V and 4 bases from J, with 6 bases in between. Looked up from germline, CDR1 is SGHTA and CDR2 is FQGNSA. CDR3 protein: CASSLAGSNEKLFF. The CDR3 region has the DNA TGTGCCAGCAGCTTAGCGGGCAGTAATGAAAAACTGTTTTTT.

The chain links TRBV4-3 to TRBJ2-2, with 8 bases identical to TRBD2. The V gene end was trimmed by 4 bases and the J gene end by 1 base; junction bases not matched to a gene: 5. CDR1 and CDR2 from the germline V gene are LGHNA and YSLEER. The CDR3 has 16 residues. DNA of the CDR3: TGCGCCAGCAGCCGCTATACTAGCGGGAACACCGGGGAGCTGTTTTTT. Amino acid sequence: CASSRYTSGNTGELFF.

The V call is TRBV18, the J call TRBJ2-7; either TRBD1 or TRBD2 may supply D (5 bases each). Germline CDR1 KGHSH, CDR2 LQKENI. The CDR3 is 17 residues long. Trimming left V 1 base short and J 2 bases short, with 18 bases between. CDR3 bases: TGTGCCAGCTCACCACTAGGGACGGTCGAACTTACCTACGAGCAGTACTTC. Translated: CASSPLGTVELTYEQYF.

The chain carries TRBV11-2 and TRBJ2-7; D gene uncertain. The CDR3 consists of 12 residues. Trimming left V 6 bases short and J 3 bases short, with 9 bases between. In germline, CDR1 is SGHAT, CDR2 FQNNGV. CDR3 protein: CASSRMGYEQYF. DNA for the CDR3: TGTGCCAGCAGTCGAATGGGCTACGAGCAGTACTTC.

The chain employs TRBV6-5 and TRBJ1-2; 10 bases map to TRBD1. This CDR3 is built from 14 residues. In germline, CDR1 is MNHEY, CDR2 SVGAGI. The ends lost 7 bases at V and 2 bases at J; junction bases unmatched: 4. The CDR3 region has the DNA TGTGCCAGCAAGACAGGGGGCCGAAACTATGGCTACACCTTC. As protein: CASKTGGRNYGYTF.

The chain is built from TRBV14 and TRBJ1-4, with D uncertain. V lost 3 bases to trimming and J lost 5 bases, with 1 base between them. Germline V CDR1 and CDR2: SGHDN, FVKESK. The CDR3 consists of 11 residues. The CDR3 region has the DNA TGTGCCAGCAGCCACAATGAAAAACTGTTTTTT. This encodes CASSHNEKLFF.

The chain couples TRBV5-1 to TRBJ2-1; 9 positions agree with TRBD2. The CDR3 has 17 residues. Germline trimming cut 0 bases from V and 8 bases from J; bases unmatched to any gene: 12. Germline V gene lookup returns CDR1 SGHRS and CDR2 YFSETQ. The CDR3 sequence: CASSLVGASGASYEQFF. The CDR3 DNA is TGCGCCAGCAGCTTGGTGGGGGCTAGCGGGGCATCGTATGAGCAGTTCTTC.

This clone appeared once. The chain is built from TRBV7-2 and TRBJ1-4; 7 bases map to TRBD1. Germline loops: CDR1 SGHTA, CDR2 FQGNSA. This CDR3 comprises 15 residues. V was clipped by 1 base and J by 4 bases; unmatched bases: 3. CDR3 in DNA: TGTGCCAGCAGCTTAGTGGGACAGCTTAATGAAAAACTGTTTTTT. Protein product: CASSLVGQLNEKLFF.

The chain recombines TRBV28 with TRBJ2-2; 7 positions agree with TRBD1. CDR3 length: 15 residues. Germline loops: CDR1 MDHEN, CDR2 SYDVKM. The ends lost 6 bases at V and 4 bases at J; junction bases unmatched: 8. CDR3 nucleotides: TGTGCCAGCAGCGCCGGAGACAGGGCCACCGGGGAGCTGTTTTTT. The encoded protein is CASSAGDRATGELFF.

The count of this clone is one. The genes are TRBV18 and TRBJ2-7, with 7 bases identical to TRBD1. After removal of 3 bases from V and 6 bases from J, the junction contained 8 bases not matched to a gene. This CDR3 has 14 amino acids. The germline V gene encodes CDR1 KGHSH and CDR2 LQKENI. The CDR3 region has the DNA TGTGCCAGCTCACCCTCGAAGGGGGCGTCCGAGCAGTACTTC. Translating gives CASSPSKGASEQYF. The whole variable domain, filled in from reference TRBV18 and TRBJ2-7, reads NAGVMQNPRHLVRRRGQEARLRCSPMKGHSHVYWYRQLPEEGLKFMVYLQKENIIDESGMPKERFSAEFPKEGPSILRIQQVVRGDSAAYFCASSPSKGASEQYFGPGTRLTVT.

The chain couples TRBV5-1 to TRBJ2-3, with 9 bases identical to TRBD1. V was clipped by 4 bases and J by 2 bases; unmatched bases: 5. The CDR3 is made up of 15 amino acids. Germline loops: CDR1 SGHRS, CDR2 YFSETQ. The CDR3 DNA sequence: TGCGCCAGCAGCCCGGGACAGGGCCTCACAGATACGCAGTATTTT. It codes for CASSPGQGLTDTQYF.